This entry lists 8 T cell receptor beta chains sequenced from one sample in a study of cytomegalovirus exposure and HLA in healthy donors. Primers for the PCR totalled 60 Vbeta and 13 Jbeta. Sequenced by immunoSEQ multiplex PCR; TCRdb stores in-frame clones only, minus some. The sample lists 200,000 to 250,000 clones; around four fifths were seen once. What was sequenced was PBMCs. The receptors originated from a boy aged 5-17 years in good health and CMV-seronegative.

V and J are TRBV19 and TRBJ1-2, with D possibly TRBD1 on 5 matching bases. Germline V gene sequence: CDR1 LNHDA, CDR2 SQIVND (reference sequence). V was clipped by 5 bases and J by 3 bases, with 22 bases between them. The CDR3 runs to 17 residues. CDR3 nucleotides: TGTGCCAGTAGTCGTCTAGACAGATTCTATGGAGACTATGGCTACACCTTC. Protein sequence: CASSRLDRFYGDYGYTF.

The chain is built from TRBV2 and TRBJ1-2; D remains unclear. CDR1 is SNHLY, CDR2 FYNNEI, per germline. Trimming cost V 4 bases and J 10 bases, with 10 bases left between them. The CDR3 runs to 11 residues. CDR3 nucleotide sequence: TGTGCCAGCAGTGCGGAGGGAACCTACACCTTC. It encodes CASSAEGTYTF. Using reference TRBV2 and TRBJ1-2 for the parts outside the CDR3, the full variable domain is EPEVTQTPSHQVTQMGQEVILRCVPISNHLYFYWYRQILGQKVEFLVSFYNNEISEKSEIFDDQFSVERPDGSNFTLKIRSTKLEDSAMYFCASSAEGTYTFGSGTRLTVV.

The sample holds one count of this clone. The gene calls are TRBV19 and TRBJ1-4; 7 nucleotides match TRBD1. V was clipped by 7 bases and J by 6 bases; unmatched bases: 5. CDR1 is LNHDA, CDR2 SQIVND, per germline (reference sequence). This CDR3 region has 13 residues. For the CDR3, the DNA is TGTGCCAGTACCTTCAGGGGGGATGAAAAACTGTTTTTT. Translating it yields CASTFRGDEKLFF.

This clone was found a few times. The rearrangement uses TRBV6-1 and TRBJ1-1, with 7 bases lining up with TRBD1. This CDR3 has 13 amino acids. The ends lost 5 bases at V and 6 bases at J; junction bases unmatched: 6. Germline CDR1 and CDR2: MNHNS and SASEGT. CDR3 in amino acids: CASSFAGTAEAFF. The CDR3 bases are TGTGCCAGCAGTTTCGCCGGGACAGCTGAAGCTTTCTTT.

The gene calls are TRBV6-4 and TRBJ2-5; D possibly corresponds to TRBD2 (6 bases). The V end was cut by 3 bases, the J end by 2 bases, with 16 bases between. The CDR3 covers 16 residues. Per the germline V gene, CDR1 is MRHNA and CDR2 is SNTAGT. This CDR3 reads CASSEVSGRLQETQYF. CDR3 DNA sequence: TGTGCCAGCAGTGAGGTCAGCGGGCGACTACAAGAGACCCAGTACTTC.

This clone was observed a handful of times. The genes are TRBV6-6 and TRBJ2-7, with D possibly TRBD1 on 6 matching bases. Germline V gene lookup returns CDR1 MNHNY and CDR2 SVGAGI (reference sequence). Deletions cut 4 bases from V and 3 bases from J, with 16 bases between. The CDR3 extends over 15 amino acids. The CDR3 reads CASSSPGHSIYEQYF. The CDR3 DNA reads TGTGCCAGCAGTTCGCCGGGACACAGTATCTACGAGCAGTACTTC.

This chain links TRBV5-4 with TRBJ1-2; possible D gene TRBD1, 5 bases. Trimming left V 4 bases short and J 4 bases short, with 14 bases between. There are 14 residues in the CDR3. Germline assignment: CDR1 SGHNT and CDR2 YYREEE (reference sequence). CDR3 residues: CASSQGLGGYGYTF. The CDR3 DNA reads TGTGCCAGCAGCCAGGGACTCGGGGGCTATGGCTACACCTTC.

The chain uses TRBV18 and TRBJ1-3; 11 bases line up with TRBD1. Germline V CDR1 and CDR2: KGHSH, LQKENI. V shed 3 bases and J 2 bases; nucleotides not matched to a gene: 6. This CDR3 is built from 17 residues. The CDR3 here is CASSPLGTGGTGNTIYF. Written as DNA, the CDR3 is TGTGCCAGCTCACCGCTCGGGACAGGGGGTACTGGAAACACCATATATTTT.